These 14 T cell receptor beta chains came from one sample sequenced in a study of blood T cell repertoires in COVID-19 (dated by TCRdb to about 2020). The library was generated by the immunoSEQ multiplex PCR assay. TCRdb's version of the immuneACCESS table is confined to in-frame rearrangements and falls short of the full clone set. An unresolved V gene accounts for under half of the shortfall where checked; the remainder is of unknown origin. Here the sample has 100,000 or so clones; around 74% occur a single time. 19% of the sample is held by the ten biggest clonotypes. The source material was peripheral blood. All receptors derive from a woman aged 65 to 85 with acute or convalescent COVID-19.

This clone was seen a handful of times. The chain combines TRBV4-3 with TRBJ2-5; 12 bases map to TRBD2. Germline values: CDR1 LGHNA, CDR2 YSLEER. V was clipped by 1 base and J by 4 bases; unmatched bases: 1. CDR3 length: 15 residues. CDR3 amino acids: CASSQGGLAGETQYF. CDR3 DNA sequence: TGCGCCAGCAGCCAAGGGGGACTAGCGGGAGAGACCCAGTACTTC.

The CDR3 region has the DNA TGTGCCAGCAGTTACTCGCCGGGTACCTACGAGCAGTACTTC. Protein: CASSYSPGTYEQYF. The genes are TRBV6-5 and TRBJ2-7; unclear D gene. Germline-derived CDR1 and CDR2 are MNHEY and SVGAGI. The CDR3 sequence is 14 residues long. Trimming removed 0 bases from V and 2 bases from J, with 8 bases in between.

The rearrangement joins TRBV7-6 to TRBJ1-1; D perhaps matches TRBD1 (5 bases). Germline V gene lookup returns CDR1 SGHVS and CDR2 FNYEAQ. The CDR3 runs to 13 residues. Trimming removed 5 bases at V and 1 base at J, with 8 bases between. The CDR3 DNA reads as TGTGCCAGCAGCCGACAGTCGAACACTGAAGCTTTCTTT. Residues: CASSRQSNTEAFF.

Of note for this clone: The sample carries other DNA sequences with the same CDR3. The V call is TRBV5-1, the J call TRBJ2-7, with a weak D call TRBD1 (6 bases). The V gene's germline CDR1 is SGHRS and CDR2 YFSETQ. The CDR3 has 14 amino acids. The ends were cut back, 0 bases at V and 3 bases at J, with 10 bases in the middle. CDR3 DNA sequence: TGCGCCAGCAGCTTGGGACAGGCCAACTACGAGCAGTACTTC. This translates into CASSLGQANYEQYF.

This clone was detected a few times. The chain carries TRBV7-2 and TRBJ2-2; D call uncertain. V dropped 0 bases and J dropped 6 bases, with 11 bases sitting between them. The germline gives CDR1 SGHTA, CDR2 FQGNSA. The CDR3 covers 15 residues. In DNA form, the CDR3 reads TGTGCCAGCAGCTTAGCGCAATCAGGTGCCGGGGAGCTGTTTTTT. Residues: CASSLAQSGAGELFF.

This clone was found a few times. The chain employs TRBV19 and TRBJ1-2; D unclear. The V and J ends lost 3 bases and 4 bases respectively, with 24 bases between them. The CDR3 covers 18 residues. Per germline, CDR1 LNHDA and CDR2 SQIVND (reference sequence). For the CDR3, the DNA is TGTGCCAGTAGTATCCGGTCAGATCCCCCCCCAACTAGCTATGGCTACACCTTC. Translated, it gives CASSIRSDPPPTSYGYTF.

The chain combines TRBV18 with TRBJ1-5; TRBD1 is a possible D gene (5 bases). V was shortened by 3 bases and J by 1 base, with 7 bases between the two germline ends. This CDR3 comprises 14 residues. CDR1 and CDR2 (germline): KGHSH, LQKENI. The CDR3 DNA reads TGTGCCAGCTCACCGACAGACAGCAATCAGCCCCAGCATTTT. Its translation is CASSPTDSNQPQHF.

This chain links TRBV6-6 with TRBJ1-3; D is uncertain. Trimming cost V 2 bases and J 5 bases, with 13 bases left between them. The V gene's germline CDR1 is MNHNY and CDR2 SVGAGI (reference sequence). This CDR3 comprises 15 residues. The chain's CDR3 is CASSYGGEERNTIYF. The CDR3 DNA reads TGTGCCAGCAGTTACGGCGGGGAAGAAAGAAACACCATATATTTT.

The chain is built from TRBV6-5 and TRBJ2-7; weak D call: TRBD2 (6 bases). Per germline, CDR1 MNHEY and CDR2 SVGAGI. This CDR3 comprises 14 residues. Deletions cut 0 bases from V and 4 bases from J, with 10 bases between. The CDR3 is CASSYSPGLYEQYF. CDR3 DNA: TGTGCCAGCAGTTACTCGCCAGGACTATACGAGCAGTACTTC.

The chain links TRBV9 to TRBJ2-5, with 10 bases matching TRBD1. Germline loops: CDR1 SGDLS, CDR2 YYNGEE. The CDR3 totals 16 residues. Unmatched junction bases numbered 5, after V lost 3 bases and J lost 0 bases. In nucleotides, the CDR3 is TGTGCCAGCAGCGCGTGGGGACAGGGGTACCAAGAGACCCAGTACTTC. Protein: CASSAWGQGYQETQYF. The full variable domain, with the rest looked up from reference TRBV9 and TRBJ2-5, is DSGVTQTPKHLITATGQRVTLRCSPRSGDLSVYWYQQSLDQGLQFLIQYYNGEERAKGNILERFSAQQFPDLHSELNLSSLELGDSALYFCASSAWGQGYQETQYFGPGTRLLVL.

CDR3 protein: CASSGLGGTSGNTIYF. CDR3 sequence (DNA): TGTGCCAGCAGCGGGTTAGGGGGAACCTCTGGAAACACCATATATTTT. The V call is TRBV9, the J call TRBJ1-3; maybe TRBD1 (6 bases). This CDR3 is built from 16 residues. The germline gives CDR1 SGDLS, CDR2 YYNGEE. The ends were cut back, 3 bases at V and 0 bases at J, with 13 bases in the middle. The variable domain in full, with the rest retrieved from reference TRBV9 and TRBJ1-3, is DSGVTQTPKHLITATGQRVTLRCSPRSGDLSVYWYQQSLDQGLQFLIQYYNGEERAKGNILERFSAQQFPDLHSELNLSSLELGDSALYFCASSGLGGTSGNTIYFGEGSWLTVV.

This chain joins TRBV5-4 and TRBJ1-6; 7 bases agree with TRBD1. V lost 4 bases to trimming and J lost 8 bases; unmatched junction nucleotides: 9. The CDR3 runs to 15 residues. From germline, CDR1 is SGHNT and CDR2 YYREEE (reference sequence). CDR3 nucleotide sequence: TGTGCCAGCAGCACGCTTGGGGACAGCCATTCACCCCTCCACTTT. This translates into CASSTLGDSHSPLHF.

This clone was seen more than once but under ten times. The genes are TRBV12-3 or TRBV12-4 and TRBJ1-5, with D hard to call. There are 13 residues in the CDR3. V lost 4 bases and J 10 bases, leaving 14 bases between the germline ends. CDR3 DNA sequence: TGTGCCAGCAGTTCGGTAACACGAGGCCCCCAGCATTTT. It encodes CASSSVTRGPQHF.

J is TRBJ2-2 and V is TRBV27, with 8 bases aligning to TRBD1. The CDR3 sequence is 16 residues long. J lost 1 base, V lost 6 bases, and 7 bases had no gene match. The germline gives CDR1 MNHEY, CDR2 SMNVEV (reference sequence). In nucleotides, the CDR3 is TGTGCCAGCAGCATGTCCAGGGGGCTGAACACCGGGGAGCTGTTTTTT. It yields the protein CASSMSRGLNTGELFF.